This T cell receptor (beta chain) was found in a study of shared clonotypes between healthy human individuals. Findings of the study overall: Approximately 5% of naive CD4 clonotypes were shared across a handful of donors. Generation probability values for non-shared clonotypes were lower than those for clonotypes shared by all four donors. Sampling covered blood only; tissue repertoires likely differ.

Trimming left V 3 bases short and J 4 bases short, with 15 bases between. The CDR3 is made up of 15 amino acids. The germline CDR1 and CDR2 sequences are LNHNV and YYDKDF (reference sequence). With respect to this clone: What it binds is unknown.

Repertoires were generated with immunoSEQ multiplex PCR, while TCRdb's copy carries only in-frame clones and drops some. The data hold roughly 1,100,000 clones, with under 80% observed a single time. Nashville, Tennessee was home to all donors, who were Caucasian adults. The sequence was collected from a man between 18 and 35 years old in good health. This rearrangement joins TRBV15 to TRBJ1-2; D gene unclear. Material for sequencing was memory CD4+ T cells sorted from blood. Subset: CD45RA-negative fraction. CDR3 bases: TGTGCCACCAGCAGGGGATACGGACTGGCCTATGGCTACACCTTC. This translates into CATSRGYGLAYGYTF.